The source of this TCR beta chain is a study of molecular identifiers for immune sequencing clone quantification. Study results and caveats: For effector cells, clones above 20 RNA copies held over 97% of molecules; for naive cells, under 1%.

This clonotype occurred many times. Antigen specificity is unknown. This CDR3 region has 13 residues. Trimming left V 1 base short and J 2 bases short, with 7 bases between. Germline CDR1 reads DFQATT; CDR2 reads SNEGSKA (reference sequence). Previously described methods and listed TCR primers were employed for the bulk TCR libraries. Each CDR3 protein is one row after TCRdb ran MiXCR on the PCR reads. This table holds approximately 500,000 distinct CDR3 sequences, less than 30% found once. The sequence was obtained from a human donor in good health. Some libraries in this study had Jurkat cell RNA spiked in. Sequencing was done on a sample of naive CD8+ T cells from blood, with Jurkat cell RNA spiked in. Subset specified: FACS-sorted CD8+CD4-CCR7+CD45RA+ naive T cells. The V call is TRBV20-1, the J call TRBJ2-3; D is unclear. The CDR3 region is CSARGAYTDTQYF. As DNA, the CDR3 is TGCAGTGCTAGAGGGGCCTACACAGATACGCAGTATTTT.